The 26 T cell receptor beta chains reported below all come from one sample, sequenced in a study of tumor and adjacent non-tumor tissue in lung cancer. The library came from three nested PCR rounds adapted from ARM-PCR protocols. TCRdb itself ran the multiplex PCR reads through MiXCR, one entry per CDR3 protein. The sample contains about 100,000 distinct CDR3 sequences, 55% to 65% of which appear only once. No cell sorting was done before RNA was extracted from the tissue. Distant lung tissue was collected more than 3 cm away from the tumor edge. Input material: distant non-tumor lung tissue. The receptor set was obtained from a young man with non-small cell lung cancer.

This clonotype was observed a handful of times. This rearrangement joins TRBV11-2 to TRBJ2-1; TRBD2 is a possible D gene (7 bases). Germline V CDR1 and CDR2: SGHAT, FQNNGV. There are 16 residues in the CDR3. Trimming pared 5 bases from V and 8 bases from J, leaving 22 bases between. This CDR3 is CASSNTGTGGRDEQFF. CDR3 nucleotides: TGTGCCAGCAGCAACACAGGGACTGGTGGGAGGGATGAGCAGTTCTTC.

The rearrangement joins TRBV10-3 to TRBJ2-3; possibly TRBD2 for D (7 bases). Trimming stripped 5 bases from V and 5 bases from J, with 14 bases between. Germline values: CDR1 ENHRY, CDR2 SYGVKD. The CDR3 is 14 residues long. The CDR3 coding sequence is TGTGCCATCAGTTCGGGGGGCGGGATAGATACGCAGTATTTT. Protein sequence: CAISSGGGIDTQYF.

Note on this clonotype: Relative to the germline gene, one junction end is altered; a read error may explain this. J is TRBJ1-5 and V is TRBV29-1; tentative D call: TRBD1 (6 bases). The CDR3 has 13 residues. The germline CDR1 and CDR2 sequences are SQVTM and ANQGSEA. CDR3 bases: TGCAGTGGTAGTACAGGGTACAATCAGCCCCAGCAATTT. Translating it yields CSGSTGYNQPQQF.

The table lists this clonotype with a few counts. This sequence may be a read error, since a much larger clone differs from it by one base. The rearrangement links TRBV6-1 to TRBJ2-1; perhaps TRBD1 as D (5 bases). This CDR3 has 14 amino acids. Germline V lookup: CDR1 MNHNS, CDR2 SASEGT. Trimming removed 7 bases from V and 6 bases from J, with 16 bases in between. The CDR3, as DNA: TGTGCCAGCAAGGGCAGGGTCTGGGTCAATGAGCAGTTCTTC. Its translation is CASKGRVWVNEQFF.

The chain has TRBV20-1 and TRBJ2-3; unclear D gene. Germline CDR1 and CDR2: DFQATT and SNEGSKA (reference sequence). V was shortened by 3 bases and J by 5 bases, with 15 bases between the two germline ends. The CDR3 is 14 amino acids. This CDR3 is CSASDGENRDTQYF. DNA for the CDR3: TGCAGTGCTAGCGACGGAGAGAACAGAGATACGCAGTATTTT.

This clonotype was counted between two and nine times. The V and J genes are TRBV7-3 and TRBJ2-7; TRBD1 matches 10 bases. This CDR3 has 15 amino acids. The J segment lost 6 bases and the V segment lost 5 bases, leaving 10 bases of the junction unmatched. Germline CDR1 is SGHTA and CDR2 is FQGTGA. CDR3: CASSPSPGTGVEQYF. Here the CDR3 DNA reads TGTGCCAGCAGCCCCAGTCCCGGGACAGGGGTCGAGCAGTACTTC.

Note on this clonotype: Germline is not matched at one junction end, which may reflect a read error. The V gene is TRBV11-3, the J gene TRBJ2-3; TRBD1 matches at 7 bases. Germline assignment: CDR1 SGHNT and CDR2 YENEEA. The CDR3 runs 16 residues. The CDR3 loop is CANSKRDSENTDTQYF. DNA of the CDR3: TGTGCCAACAGCAAAAGGGACAGCGAGAACACAGATACGCAGTATTTT.

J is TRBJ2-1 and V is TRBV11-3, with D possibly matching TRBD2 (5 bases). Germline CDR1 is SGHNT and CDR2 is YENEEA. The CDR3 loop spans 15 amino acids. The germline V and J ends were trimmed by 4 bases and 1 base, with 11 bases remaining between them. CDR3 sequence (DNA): TGTGCCAGCAGCTCCCTGACTATTTCCTACAATGAGCAGTTCTTC. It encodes CASSSLTISYNEQFF.

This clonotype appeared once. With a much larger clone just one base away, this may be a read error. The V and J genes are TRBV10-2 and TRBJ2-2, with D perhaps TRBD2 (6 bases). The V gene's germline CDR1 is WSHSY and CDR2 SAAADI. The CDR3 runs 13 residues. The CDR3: CASKEGNTGEMFF. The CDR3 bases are TGCGCCAGCAAGGAGGGGAACACCGGGGAGATGTTTTTT.

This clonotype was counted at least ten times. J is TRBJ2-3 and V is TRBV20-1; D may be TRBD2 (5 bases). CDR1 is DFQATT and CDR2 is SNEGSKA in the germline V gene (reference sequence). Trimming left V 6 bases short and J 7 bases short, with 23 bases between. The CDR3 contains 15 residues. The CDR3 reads CSAPPLDESGYTQYF. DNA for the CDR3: TGCAGTGCGCCGCCACTAGACGAGTCTGGCTATACGCAGTATTTT.

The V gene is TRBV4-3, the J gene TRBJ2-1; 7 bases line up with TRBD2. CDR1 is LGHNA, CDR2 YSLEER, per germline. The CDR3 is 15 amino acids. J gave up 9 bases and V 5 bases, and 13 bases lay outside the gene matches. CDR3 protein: CASSNGDRGVGEQFF. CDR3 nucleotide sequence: TGCGCCAGCAGCAATGGAGATCGGGGGGTGGGTGAGCAGTTCTTC.

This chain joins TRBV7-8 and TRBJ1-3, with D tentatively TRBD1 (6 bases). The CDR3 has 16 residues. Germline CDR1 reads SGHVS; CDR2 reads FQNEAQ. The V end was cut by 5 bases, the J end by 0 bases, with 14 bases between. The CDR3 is CASSNNRALSGNTIYF. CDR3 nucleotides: TGTGCCAGCAGCAATAACAGGGCACTCTCTGGAAACACCATATATTTT.

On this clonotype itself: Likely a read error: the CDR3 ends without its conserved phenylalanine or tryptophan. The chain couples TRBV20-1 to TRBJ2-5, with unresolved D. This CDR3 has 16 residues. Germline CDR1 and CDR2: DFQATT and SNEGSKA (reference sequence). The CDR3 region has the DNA TGCAGTGCTAGACCCTTTTCGCCGATAGCCCAAGAGTCCCAGTACTCC. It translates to CSARPFSPIAQESQYS.

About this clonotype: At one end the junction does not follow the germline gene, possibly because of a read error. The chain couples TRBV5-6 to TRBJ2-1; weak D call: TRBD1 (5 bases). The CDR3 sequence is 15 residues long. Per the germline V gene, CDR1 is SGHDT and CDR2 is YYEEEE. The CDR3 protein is CASCPGLSSYNEQFF. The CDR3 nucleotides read TGTGCCAGCTGTCCAGGGTTGAGCTCCTACAATGAGCAGTTTTTC.

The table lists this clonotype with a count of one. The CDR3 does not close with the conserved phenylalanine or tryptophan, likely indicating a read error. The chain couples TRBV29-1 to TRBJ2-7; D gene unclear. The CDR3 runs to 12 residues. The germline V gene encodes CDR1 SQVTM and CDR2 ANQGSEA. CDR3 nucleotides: TGCAGTGTTGAAGTGTCCTCCTACGAGCAGTACTCC. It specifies CSVEVSSYEQYS.

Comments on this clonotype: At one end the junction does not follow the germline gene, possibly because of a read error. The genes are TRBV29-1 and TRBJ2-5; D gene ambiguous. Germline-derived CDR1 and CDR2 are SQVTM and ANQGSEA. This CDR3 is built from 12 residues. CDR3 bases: TGCAGCGCTGGGATAGTCGAAGAGACCCAATACTTC. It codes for CSAGIVEETQYF. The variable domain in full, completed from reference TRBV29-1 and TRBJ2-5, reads SAVISQKPSRDICQRGTSLTIQCQVDSQVTMMFWYRQQPGQSLTLIATANQGSEATYESGFVIDKFPISRPNLTFSTLTVSNMSPEDSSIYLCSAGIVEETQYFGPGTRLLVL.

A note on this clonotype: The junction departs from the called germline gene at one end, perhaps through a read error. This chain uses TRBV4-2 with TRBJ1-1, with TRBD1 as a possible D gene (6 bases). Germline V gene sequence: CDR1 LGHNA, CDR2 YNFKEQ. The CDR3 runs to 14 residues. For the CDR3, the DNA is TGTGCCAGCAGCCCTCGACAGGAGAACACTGAAGTTTTCTTT. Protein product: CASSPRQENTEVFF.

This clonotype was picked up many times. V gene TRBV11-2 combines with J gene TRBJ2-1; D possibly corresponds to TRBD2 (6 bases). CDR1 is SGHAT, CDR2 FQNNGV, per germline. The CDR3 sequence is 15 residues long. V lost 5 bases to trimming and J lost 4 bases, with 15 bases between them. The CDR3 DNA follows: TGTGCCAGCAGCGATCTAGCGACAGCATACAATGAGCAGTTCTTC. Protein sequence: CASSDLATAYNEQFF.

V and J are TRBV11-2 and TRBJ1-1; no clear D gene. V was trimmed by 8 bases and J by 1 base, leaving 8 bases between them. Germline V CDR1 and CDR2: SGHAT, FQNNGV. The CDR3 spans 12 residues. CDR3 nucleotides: TGTGCCAGCGCCCAAGGGAACACTGAAGCTTTCTTT. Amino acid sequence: CASAQGNTEAFF.

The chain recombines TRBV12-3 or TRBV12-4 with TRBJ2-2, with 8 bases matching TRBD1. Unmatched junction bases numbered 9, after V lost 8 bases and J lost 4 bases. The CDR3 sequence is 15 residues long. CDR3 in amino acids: CASGSADRATGELFF. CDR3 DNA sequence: TGTGCCAGCGGGTCGGCGGACAGGGCCACCGGGGAGCTGTTTTTT.

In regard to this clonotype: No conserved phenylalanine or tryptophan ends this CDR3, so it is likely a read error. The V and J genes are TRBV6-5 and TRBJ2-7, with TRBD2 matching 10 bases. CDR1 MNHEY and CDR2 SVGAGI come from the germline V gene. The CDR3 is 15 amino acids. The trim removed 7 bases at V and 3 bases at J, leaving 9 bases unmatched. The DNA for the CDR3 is TGTGCCAGCAATTGGTCTTCTAGCGGGAGCTACGAGCAGTACTAC. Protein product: CASNWSSSGSYEQYY.

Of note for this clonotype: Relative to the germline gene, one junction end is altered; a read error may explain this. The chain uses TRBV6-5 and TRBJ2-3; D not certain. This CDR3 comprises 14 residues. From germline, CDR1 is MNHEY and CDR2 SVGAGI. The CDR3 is CANSPPGRRDTQYF. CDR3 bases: TGTGCCAACAGTCCACCCGGACGCAGAGATACGCAGTATTTT.

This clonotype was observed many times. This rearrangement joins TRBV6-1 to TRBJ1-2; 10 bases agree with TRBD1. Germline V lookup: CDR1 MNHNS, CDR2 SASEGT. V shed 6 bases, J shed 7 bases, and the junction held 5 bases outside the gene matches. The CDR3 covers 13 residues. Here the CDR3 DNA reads TGTGCCAGCAGAAAAGACAGGGGGCTTGGCTACACCTTC. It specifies CASRKDRGLGYTF.

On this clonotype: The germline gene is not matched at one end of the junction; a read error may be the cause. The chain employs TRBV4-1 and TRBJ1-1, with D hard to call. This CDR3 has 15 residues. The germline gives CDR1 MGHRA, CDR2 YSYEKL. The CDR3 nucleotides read TGCGCCAACAGCCAAGACGGCATGGCGAATCCTGAAGCTCTCTTT. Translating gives CANSQDGMANPEALF.

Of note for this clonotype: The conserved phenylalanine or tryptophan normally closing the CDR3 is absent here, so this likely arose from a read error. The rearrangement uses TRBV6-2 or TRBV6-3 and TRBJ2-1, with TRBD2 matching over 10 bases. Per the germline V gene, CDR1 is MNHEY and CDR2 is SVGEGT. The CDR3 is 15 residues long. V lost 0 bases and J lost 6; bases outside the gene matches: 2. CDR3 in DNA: TGTGCCAGCAGTTACTCGATAGCGGGGGGCAATGAGCAGTTCCTC. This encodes CASSYSIAGGNEQFL.

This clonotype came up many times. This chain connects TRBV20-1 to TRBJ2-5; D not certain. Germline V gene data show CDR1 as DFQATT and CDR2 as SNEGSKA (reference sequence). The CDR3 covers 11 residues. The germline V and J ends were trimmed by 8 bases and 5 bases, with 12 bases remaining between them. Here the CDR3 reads CSRLIRETQYF. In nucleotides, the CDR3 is TGCAGTAGACTCATCCGGGAGACCCAGTACTTC.